The rows below give T cell receptor beta chains drawn from one sample of a study of cytomegalovirus exposure and HLA in healthy donors. Data came from immunoSEQ multiplex PCR; TCRdb stores just in-frame clones and leaves some out. This repertoire shows roughly 120,000 clones, about 93% found once; its top ten account for around 1.3%. The sample taken for sequencing was PBMCs. The receptors stem from a young woman in good health and CMV-seronegative. Both conserved end residues are part of each CDR3. The order of the fields is J gene, clone size, V gene, D gene, CDR3 DNA, CDR3 protein. D genes are given only for firm matches. Some rows mark clone size as missing; the rest say once, few, many or name a class of expanded clone.

>TRBJ2-2|few|TRBV6-5|TRBD1
TGTGCCAGCAGTTACAGGGGGCGCGGGGAGCTGTTTTTT
CASSYRGRGELFF
>TRBJ2-5|.|TRBV4-2|.
TGTGCCAGCAGCCAAGATCCTAGCGTGGGCGAGACCCAGTACTTC
CASSQDPSVGETQYF
>TRBJ2-1|.|TRBV7-6|.
TGTGCCAGCAGCTTAACGGGAGAGAGAATAAATGAGCAGTTCTTC
CASSLTGERINEQFF
>TRBJ1-1|.|TRBV28|.
TGTGCCAGCAGTTTATCCCCCGACCCAGGCGCGGAAGCTTTCTTT
CASSLSPDPGAEAFF
>TRBJ1-4|.|TRBV27|TRBD1
TGTGCCAGCAGTTACGCTTTAGGGACAGGTTTTGAAAAACTGTTTTTT
CASSYALGTGFEKLFF
>TRBJ1-5|once|TRBV7-2|.
TGTGCCAGCAGCCCTTATGATCAGCCCCAGCATTTT
CASSPYDQPQHF
>TRBJ1-1|.|TRBV9|.
TGTGCCAGCAGCGCGGGGAACACTGAAGCTTTCTTT
CASSAGNTEAFF
>TRBJ2-5|.|TRBV19|.
TGTGCCAGTAGTATGGGGCTATTGCCAAGTACCCAGTACTTC
CASSMGLLPSTQYF
>TRBJ1-1|.|TRBV2|TRBD1
TGTGCCAGCAGTGAAATTGGGACAGGGGATTTCTTTATGAACACTGAAGCTTTCTTT
CASSEIGTGDFFMNTEAFF
>TRBJ2-1|.|TRBV7-3|TRBD1
TGTGCCAGCAGTCCTACCTCGGGACAGGGGGCCTATGAGCAGTTCTTC
CASSPTSGQGAYEQFF
>TRBJ2-7|.|TRBV9|.
TGTGCCAGCAGCGTAGATCTGCACACCACCTACGAGCAGTACTTC
CASSVDLHTTYEQYF
>TRBJ2-1|.|TRBV29-1|TRBD2
TGCAGCGTTGAAGGCGCTAGCGGTAGCTCCTACAATGAGCAGTTCTTC
CSVEGASGSSYNEQFF
>TRBJ2-4|.|TRBV6-1|.
TGTGCCAGCAGTCCGAACGCAGGGGTCCAAAACATTCAGTACTTC
CASSPNAGVQNIQYF
>TRBJ1-2|.|TRBV18|.
TGTGCCAGCTCACCTTCGGGGGTCTCTAACTATGGCTACACCTTC
CASSPSGVSNYGYTF
>TRBJ2-1|.|TRBV5-1|TRBD2
TGCGCCAGCAGCTTACCCTTAGCGGGAGGGAGGTATGAGCAGTTCTTC
CASSLPLAGGRYEQFF
>TRBJ1-6|.|TRBV18|TRBD1
TGTGCCAGCTCTGTAGACAGGGCGAATTCACCCCTCCACTTT
CASSVDRANSPLHF
>TRBJ1-4|.|TRBV29-1|TRBD1
TGCAGCGCGACCGGGACAGGGGCTGAAAAACTGTTTTTT
CSATGTGAEKLFF
>TRBJ1-1|.|TRBV30|TRBD1
TGTGCCTGGGATTCTACAGGGGGGGACACTGAAGCTTTCTTT
CAWDSTGGDTEAFF
>TRBJ1-2|.|TRBV5-1|TRBD1
TGCGCCAGCAGCTTGGAGACAGGGGGCCATGGCTACACCTTC
CASSLETGGHGYTF
>TRBJ2-7|.|TRBV19|.
TGTGCCAGTAGTATAGGGGGCCACGAGCAGTACTTC
CASSIGGHEQYF
>TRBJ2-7|.|TRBV4-1|.
TGCGCCAGCAGCCAAGATGGAGGGAACGAGCAGTACTTC
CASSQDGGNEQYF
>TRBJ2-7|.|TRBV5-4|.
TGTGCCAGCAGGGCCCAGGGGTCCTACGAGCAGTACTTC
CASRAQGSYEQYF